Reported below is one TCR beta chain. Its antigen is undetermined. This sample was taken from a study of CXCR3-negative and CXCR3-positive naive CD8 T cells. General study results and limits: Naive subsets did not differ in surface CD5, and the authors estimated TCR strength using properties of the TRB CDR3. Similar TRBV-TRBJ usage characterized naive CXCR3-negative and CXCR3-positive cells; memory cells differed. TRB CDR3s were more hydrophobic in CXCR3-positive than in CXCR3-negative naive cells. Diversity was high in both naive subsets and much lower in memory cells.

All TRB cDNA libraries came from 5' RACE performed with UMI labels. TCRdb processed the 5' RACE reads again and assigns one entry to each CDR3 protein, with no DNA. This table holds approximately 98,000 distinct CDR3 sequences. Looked up from germline, CDR1 is SQVTM and CDR2 is ANQGSEA. The CDR3 is 12 amino acids. The sample consisted of naive CXCR3+ CD8+ T cells from blood. Subset noted: CD45RO-CCR7+CD27+CD95- naive CD8+ T cells expressing CXCR3 (TNR3+). The clonotype was recovered from a human donor in good health. Some clones in this sample may be carry-over from other donors' samples. This chain connects TRBV29-1 to TRBJ2-2. This chain's CDR3 is CSVDAETGELFF.